Described below is a single T cell receptor beta chain sequence and its context. The antigen remains unidentified. The repertoire was sequenced with immunoSEQ multiplex PCR; TCRdb's copy has only in-frame clones and lacks some. This sample has more than 150,000 clones, with roughly 92% found just once. The data were obtained in a study of T cell responses to AZD1222 COVID-19 vaccine. Findings and caveats of the study: The donors showed a predominance of white British ancestry and of females, with possible underestimation of clonal diversity. Baseline antibody screening turned up just a handful of seropositive AZD1222 recipients.

The CDR3 is 14 amino acids. V lost 10 bases and J 0 bases, leaving 13 bases between the germline ends. Germline CDR1 and CDR2: MNHEY and SMNVEV (reference sequence). The gene calls are TRBV27 and TRBJ1-5; D perhaps matches TRBD1 (5 bases). This TCR was sampled from an adult in good health. The sample in question was peripheral blood, obtained on day 0 of AZD1222 vaccination. The chain's CDR3 is CATMGGYSNQPQHF. The CDR3 nucleotides are TGTGCCACCATGGGGGGGTATAGCAATCAGCCCCAGCATTTT.